By its share, the clone carrying this T cell receptor (beta chain) is medium-sized. The data were obtained in a study of tumor-infiltrating lymphocytes in localized non-small cell lung cancer. Data came from immunoSEQ multiplex PCR; TCRdb stores just in-frame clones and leaves some out. The data hold fewer than 20,000 clones, with roughly 70% observed a single time. The CDR3 runs to 12 residues. Germline V CDR1 and CDR2: SGHTA, FQGNSA. V was trimmed by 5 bases and J by 4 bases, leaving 8 bases between them. This chain uses TRBV7-2 with TRBJ1-2; a weak D match, TRBD1 (5 bases). This receptor was obtained from a human donor with non-small cell lung cancer. Sequencing was carried out using lung tumor tissue. The CDR3 reads CASSPGPYGYTF. The CDR3 region has the DNA TGTGCCAGCAGCCCGGGACCCTATGGCTACACCTTC.